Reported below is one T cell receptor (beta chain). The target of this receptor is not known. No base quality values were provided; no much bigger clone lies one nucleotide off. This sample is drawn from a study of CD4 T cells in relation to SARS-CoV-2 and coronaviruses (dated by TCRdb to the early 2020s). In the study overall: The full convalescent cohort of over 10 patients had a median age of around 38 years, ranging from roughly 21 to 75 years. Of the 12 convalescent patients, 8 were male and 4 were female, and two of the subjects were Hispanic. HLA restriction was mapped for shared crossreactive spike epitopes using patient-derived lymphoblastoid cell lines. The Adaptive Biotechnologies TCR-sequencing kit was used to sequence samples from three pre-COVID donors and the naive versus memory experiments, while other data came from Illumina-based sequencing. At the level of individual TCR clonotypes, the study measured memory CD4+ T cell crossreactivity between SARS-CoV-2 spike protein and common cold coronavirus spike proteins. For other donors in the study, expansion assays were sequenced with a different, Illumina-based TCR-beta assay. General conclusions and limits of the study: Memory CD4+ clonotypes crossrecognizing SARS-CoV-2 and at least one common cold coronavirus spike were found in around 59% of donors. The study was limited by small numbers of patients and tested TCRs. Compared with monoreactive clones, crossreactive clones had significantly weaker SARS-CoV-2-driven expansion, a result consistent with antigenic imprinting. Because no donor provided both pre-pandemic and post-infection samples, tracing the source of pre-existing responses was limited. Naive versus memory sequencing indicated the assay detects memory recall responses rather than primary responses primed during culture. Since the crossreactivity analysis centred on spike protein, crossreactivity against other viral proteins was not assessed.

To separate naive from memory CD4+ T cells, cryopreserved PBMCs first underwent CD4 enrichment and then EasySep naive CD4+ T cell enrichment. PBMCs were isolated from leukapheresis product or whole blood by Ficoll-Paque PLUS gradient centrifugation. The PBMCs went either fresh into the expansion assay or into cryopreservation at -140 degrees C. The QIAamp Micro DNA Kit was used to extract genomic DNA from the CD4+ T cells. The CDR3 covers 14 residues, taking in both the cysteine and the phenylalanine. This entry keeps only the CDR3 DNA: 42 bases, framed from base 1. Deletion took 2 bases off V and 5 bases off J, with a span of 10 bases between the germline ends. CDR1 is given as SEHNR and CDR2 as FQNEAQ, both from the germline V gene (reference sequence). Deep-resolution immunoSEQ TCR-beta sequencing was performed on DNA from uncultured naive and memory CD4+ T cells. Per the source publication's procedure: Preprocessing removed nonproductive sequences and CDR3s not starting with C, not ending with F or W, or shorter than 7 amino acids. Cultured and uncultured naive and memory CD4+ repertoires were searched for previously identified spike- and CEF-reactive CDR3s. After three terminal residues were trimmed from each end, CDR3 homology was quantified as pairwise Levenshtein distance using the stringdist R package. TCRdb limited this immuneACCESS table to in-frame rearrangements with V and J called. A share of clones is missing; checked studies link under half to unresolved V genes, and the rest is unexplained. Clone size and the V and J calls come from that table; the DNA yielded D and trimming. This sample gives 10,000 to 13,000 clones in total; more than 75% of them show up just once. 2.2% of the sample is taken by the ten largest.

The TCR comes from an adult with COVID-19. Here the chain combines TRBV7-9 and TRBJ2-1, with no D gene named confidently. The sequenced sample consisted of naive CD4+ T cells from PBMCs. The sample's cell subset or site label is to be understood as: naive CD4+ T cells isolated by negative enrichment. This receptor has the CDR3 CASSLTRQDNEQFF. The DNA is TGTGCCAGCAGCTTAACTCGACAAGACAATGAGCAGTTCTTC.